The 17 T cell receptor beta chains below were found in one sample sequenced in a study of radiation and T cells in renal cell carcinoma. Noted time point: blood 2 weeks post-SBRT. Treatment denoted: 15 Gy SBRT to primary tumor, nephrectomy 4 weeks later. The method was immunoSEQ multiplex PCR; TCRdb's version includes in-frame clones alone and lacks a portion of them. The sample yields approximately 79,000 clones, 82% seen once. Sequenced here: blood, sampled from a patient whose treatment included radiotherapy and nephrectomy. The source of these receptors is a man in his 60s with renal cell carcinoma.

This clone was recorded a few times. The rearrangement uses TRBV4-1 and TRBJ1-5; a possible D gene is TRBD1 (6 bases). From germline, CDR1 is MGHRA and CDR2 YSYEKL. The length of the CDR3 is 12 residues. CDR3 bases: TGCGTCGGGGGCCTTAGCAATCAGCCCCAGCATTTT. Protein: CVGGLSNQPQHF.

This chain links TRBV28 with TRBJ1-3; D not certain. Germline CDR1 reads MDHEN; CDR2 reads SYDVKM. Trimming took off 8 bases at V and 2 bases at J, with 16 bases between the two ends. The CDR3 has 15 amino acids. CDR3 in DNA: TGTGCCAGCGGTCTCCGCGCCGCCACTGGAAACACCATATATTTT. Amino acid sequence: CASGLRAATGNTIYF.

The chain employs TRBV29-1 and TRBJ2-3, with 7 positions matching TRBD2. The V and J ends lost 3 bases and 4 bases, in that order; junction bases with no gene match: 7. Per germline, CDR1 SQVTM and CDR2 ANQGSEA. CDR3 length: 14 amino acids. CDR3 coding DNA: TGCAGCGTTGACGGGGGGAGCACCGCAGATACGCAGTATTTT. Translation: CSVDGGSTADTQYF.

V and J are TRBV6-6 and TRBJ1-2; possible D gene TRBD1, 5 bases. V was shortened by 7 bases and J by 4 bases, with 19 bases between the two germline ends. The CDR3 sequence is 15 residues long. Per the germline V gene, CDR1 is MNHNY and CDR2 is SVGAGI (reference sequence). The CDR3 DNA is TGTGCCAGCACCCACCGGGGACGAAAAGGCTATGGCTACACCTTC. It yields the protein CASTHRGRKGYGYTF.

Here the CDR3 DNA reads TGCGCCAGCAGTGAGCCGAACAGGGGTTCTGGAAATGAGCAGTTCTTC. Translating gives CASSEPNRGSGNEQFF. The rearrangement joins TRBV10-2 to TRBJ2-1, with 7 bases lining up with TRBD1. Germline V gives CDR1 WSHSY, CDR2 SAAADI. V shed 2 bases, J shed 7 bases, and the junction held 11 bases outside the gene matches. The CDR3 runs to 16 residues.

The chain joins TRBV4-1 to TRBJ1-4; 9 bases are shared with TRBD1. CDR1 and CDR2 (germline): MGHRA, YSYEKL. V lost 3 bases and J lost 8; bases outside the gene matches: 10. The CDR3 runs 16 residues. The CDR3 region is CASSQQPGQGREKLFF. DNA of the CDR3: TGCGCCAGCAGCCAGCAACCGGGACAGGGAAGAGAAAAACTGTTTTTT.

In its sample, this clone was seen once. The chain links TRBV7-2 to TRBJ2-2, with D tentatively TRBD2 (5 bases). V lost 3 bases, J lost 3 bases, and 11 bases lay in between. CDR1 SGHTA and CDR2 FQGNSA come from the germline V gene. CDR3 size: 15 residues. For the CDR3, the DNA is TGTGCCAGCAGCTTTTCAGCGGCAGACACCGGGGAGCTGTTTTTT. Its translation is CASSFSAADTGELFF.

The rearrangement uses TRBV10-3 and TRBJ2-7; D uncertain. The V end was cut by 11 bases, the J end by 4 bases, with 12 bases between. Germline assignment: CDR1 ENHRY and CDR2 SYGVKD. The CDR3 consists of 11 residues. In nucleotides, the CDR3 is TGTGCCGCGAGCATGGGGTACGAGCAGTACTTC. Its translation: CAASMGYEQYF.

This sequence joins TRBV5-1 and TRBJ2-7, with 8 bases identical to TRBD1. CDR1 and CDR2 (germline): SGHRS, YFSETQ. The CDR3 sequence is 14 residues long. V lost 2 bases and J lost 6; bases outside the gene matches: 7. The CDR3 region has the DNA TGCGCCAGCAGCTTTGACAGGGGTGAGTCCGAGCAGTACTTC. This gives the protein CASSFDRGESEQYF. Full variable domain (outside the CDR3, taken from reference TRBV5-1 and TRBJ2-7): KAGVTQTPRYLIKTRGQQVTLSCSPISGHRSVSWYQQTPGQGLQFLFEYFSETQRNKGNFPGRFSGRQFSNSRSEMNVSTLELGDSALYLCASSFDRGESEQYFGPGTRLTVT.

This rearrangement joins TRBV28 to TRBJ1-4; 9 bases match TRBD1. The germline V gene has CDR1 MDHEN and CDR2 SYDVKM. V lost 6 bases and J lost 8; bases outside the gene matches: 7. This CDR3 comprises 14 residues. For the CDR3, the DNA is TGTGCCAGCAGGTGGGGACAGGGAGGCGAAAAACTGTTTTTT. This gives the protein CASRWGQGGEKLFF.

The sample holds one count of this clone. V usage is TRBV5-1 and J usage is TRBJ2-2; D is possibly TRBD1 (6 bases). V lost 1 base, J lost 5 bases, and 12 bases lay in between. The CDR3 has 15 residues. CDR1 SGHRS and CDR2 YFSETQ come from the germline V gene. The CDR3: CASSLTGWGTGELFF. CDR3 DNA sequence: TGCGCCAGCAGCTTGACAGGGTGGGGAACCGGGGAGCTGTTTTTT.

V is TRBV4-3 and J is TRBJ2-1; 10 positions match TRBD1. The CDR3 runs to 16 residues. V shed 0 bases, J shed 4 bases, and the junction held 3 bases outside the gene matches. CDR1 and CDR2 from the germline V gene are LGHNA and YSLEER. CDR3 coding DNA: TGCGCCAGCAGCCAAGACTGGGACAGGGGTTACAATGAGCAGTTCTTC. Residues: CASSQDWDRGYNEQFF.

This chain links TRBV6-1 with TRBJ1-5, with 8 bases aligning to TRBD1. V dropped 6 bases and J dropped 4; count of bases not matched to a gene: 5. CDR1 and CDR2 (germline): MNHNS, SASEGT. There are 14 residues in the CDR3. The CDR3: CASSRQGSNQPQHF. The CDR3, as DNA: TGTGCCAGCAGCCGACAGGGGTCGAATCAGCCCCAGCATTTT.

V gene TRBV6-6 combines with J gene TRBJ1-1; a possible D gene is TRBD1 (6 bases). The CDR3 has 12 amino acids. CDR1 is MNHNY and CDR2 is SVGAGI in the germline V gene (reference sequence). The V and J ends lost 4 bases and 8 bases respectively, with 11 bases between them. The CDR3 loop reads CASSFRGGEAFF. The CDR3 DNA sequence: TGTGCCAGCAGTTTCAGGGGTGGGGAAGCTTTCTTT.

This chain joins TRBV20-1 and TRBJ1-3; D ambiguous. Germline assignment: CDR1 DFQATT and CDR2 SNEGSKA (reference sequence). V was pared by 6 bases and J by 4 bases, with 7 bases between. This CDR3 comprises 11 residues. CDR3 coding DNA: TGCAGTGCCACGGGCGGAAACACCATATATTTT. It specifies CSATGGNTIYF.

This clone was detected only once. The chain uses TRBV6-1 and TRBJ2-7, with 7 bases matching TRBD1. Trimming removed 3 bases from V and 2 bases from J; junction bases left unmatched: 7. The CDR3 extends over 15 amino acids. Germline V gives CDR1 MNHNS, CDR2 SASEGT. As DNA, the CDR3 is TGTGCCAGCAGTGAGCCGGGACAGAATCCCTACGAGCAGTACTTC. This encodes CASSEPGQNPYEQYF.

This chain uses TRBV14 with TRBJ2-2, with 7 bases lining up with TRBD2. The germline CDR1 and CDR2 sequences are SGHDN and FVKESK. CDR3 length equals 17 residues. V lost 5 bases and J lost 5; bases outside the gene matches: 14. The DNA of the CDR3 is TGTGCCAGCAGCGGAAGGGGACTACCTTTAAGAACCGGGGAGCTGTTTTTT. The encoded protein is CASSGRGLPLRTGELFF.